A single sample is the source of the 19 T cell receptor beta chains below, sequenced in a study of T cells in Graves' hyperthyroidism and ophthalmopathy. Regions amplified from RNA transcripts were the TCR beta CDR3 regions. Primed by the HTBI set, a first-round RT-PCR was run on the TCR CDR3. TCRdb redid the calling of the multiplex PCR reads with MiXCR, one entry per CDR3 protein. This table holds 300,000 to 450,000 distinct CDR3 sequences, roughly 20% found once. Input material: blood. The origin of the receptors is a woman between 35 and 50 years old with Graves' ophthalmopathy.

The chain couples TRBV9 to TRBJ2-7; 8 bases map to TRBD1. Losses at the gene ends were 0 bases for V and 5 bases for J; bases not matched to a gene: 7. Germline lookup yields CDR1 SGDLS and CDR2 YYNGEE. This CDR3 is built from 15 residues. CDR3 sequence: CASSVVPGQAHEQYF. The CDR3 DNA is TGTGCCAGCAGCGTAGTCCCGGGACAGGCCCACGAGCAGTACTTC.

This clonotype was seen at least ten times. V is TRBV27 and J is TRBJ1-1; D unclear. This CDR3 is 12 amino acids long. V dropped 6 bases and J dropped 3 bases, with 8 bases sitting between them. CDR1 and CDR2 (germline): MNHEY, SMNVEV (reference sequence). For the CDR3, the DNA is TGTGCCAGCAGGACACTGGACACTGAAGCTTTCTTT. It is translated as CASRTLDTEAFF.

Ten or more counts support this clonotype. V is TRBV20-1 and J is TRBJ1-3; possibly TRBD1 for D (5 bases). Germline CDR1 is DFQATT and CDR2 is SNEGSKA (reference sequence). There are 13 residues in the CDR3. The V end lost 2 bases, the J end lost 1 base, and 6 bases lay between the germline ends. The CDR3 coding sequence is TGCAGTGCTAGACAGGGATCTGGAAACACCATATATTTT. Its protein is CSARQGSGNTIYF.

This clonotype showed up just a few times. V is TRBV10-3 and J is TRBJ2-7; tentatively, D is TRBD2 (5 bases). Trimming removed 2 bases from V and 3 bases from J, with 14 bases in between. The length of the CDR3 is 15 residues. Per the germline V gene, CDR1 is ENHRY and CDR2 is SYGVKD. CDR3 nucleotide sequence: TGTGCCATCAGTGAGCCACTCGAGGGTGTCTACGAGCAGTACTTC. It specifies CAISEPLEGVYEQYF.

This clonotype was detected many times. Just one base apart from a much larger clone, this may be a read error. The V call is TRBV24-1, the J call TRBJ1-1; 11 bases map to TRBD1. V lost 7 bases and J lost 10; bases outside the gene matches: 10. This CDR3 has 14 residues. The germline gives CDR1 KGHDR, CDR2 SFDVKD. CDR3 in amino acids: CATRGQGEGAGAFF. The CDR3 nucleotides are TGTGCCACCAGGGGACAGGGGGAAGGGGCTGGAGCTTTCTTT.

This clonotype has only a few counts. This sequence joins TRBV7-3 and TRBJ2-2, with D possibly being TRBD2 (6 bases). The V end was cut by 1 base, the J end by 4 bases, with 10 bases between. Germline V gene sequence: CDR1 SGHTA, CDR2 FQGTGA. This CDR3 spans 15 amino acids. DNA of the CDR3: TGTGCCAGCAGCTTAAAGGGAGGCGTCACCGGGGAGCTGTTTTTT. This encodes CASSLKGGVTGELFF.

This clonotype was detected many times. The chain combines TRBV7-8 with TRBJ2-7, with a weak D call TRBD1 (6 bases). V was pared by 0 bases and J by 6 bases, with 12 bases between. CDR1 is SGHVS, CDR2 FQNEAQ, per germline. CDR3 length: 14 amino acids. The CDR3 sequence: CASSLAPQGFEQYF. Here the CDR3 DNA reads TGTGCCAGCAGCTTAGCGCCCCAGGGGTTCGAGCAGTACTTC.

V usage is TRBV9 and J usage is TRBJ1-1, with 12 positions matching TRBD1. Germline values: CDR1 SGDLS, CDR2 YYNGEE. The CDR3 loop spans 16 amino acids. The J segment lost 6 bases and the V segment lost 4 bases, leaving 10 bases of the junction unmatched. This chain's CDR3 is CASSPGTGGVRAEAFF. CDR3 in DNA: TGTGCCAGCAGCCCAGGGACAGGGGGCGTGAGGGCTGAAGCTTTCTTT.

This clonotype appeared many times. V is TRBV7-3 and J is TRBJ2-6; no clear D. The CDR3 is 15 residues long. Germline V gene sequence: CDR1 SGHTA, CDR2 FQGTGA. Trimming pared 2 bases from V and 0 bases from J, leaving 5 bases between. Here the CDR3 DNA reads TGTGCCAGCAGCTTAGAATTCTCTGGGGCCAACGTCCTGACTTTC. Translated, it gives CASSLEFSGANVLTF. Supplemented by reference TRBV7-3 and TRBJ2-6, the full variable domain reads GAGVSQTPSNKVTEKGKYVELRCDPISGHTALYWYRQSLGQGPEFLIYFQGTGAADDSGLPNDRFFAVRPEGSVSTLKIQRTERGDSAVYLCASSLEFSGANVLTFGAGSRLTVL.

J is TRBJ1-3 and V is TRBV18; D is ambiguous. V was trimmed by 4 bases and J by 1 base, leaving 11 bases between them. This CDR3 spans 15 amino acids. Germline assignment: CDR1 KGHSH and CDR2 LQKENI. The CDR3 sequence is CASSREPNSGNTIYF. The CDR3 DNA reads TGTGCCAGCTCACGTGAGCCGAATTCTGGAAACACCATATATTTT.

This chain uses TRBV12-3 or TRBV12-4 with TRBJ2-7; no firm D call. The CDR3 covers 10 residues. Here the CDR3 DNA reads TGTGCCAGCAGTTACCCGCGCCGCCCAGTC. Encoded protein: CASSYPRRPV.

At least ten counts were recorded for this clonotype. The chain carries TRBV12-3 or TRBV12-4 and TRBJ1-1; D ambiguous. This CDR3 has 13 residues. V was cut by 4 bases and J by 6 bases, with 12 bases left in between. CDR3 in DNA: TGTGCCAGCAGTTCACCTGCTGGGGCTGAAGCTTTCTTT. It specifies CASSSPAGAEAFF.

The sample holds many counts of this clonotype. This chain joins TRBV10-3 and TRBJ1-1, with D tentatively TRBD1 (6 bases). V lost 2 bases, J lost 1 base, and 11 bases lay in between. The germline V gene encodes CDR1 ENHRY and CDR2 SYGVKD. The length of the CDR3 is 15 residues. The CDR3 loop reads CAISEPGGANTEAFF. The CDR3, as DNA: TGTGCCATCAGTGAGCCGGGGGGGGCGAACACTGAAGCTTTCTTT.

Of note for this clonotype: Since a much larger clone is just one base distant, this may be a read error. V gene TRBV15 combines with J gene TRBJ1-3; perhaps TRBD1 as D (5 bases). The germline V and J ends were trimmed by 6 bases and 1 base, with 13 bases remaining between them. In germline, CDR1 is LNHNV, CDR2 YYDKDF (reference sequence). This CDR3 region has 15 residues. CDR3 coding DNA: TGTGCCACCAGGCGAGACAGAACGTCTGGAAACACCATATATTTT. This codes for CATRRDRTSGNTIYF. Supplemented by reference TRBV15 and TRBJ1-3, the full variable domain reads DAMVIQNPRYQVTQFGKPVTLSCSQTLNHNVMYWYQQKSSQAPKLLFHYYDKDFNNEADTPDNFQSRRPNTSFCFLDIRSPGLGDTAMYLCATRRDRTSGNTIYFGEGSWLTVV.

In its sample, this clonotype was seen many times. This CDR3 is CASSSRTEHYGYTF. The CDR3 region has the DNA TGTGCCAGCAGTTCCCGGACGGAACACTATGGCTACACCTTC. The V call is TRBV12-3 or TRBV12-4, the J call TRBJ1-2; no clear D gene. Trimming cost V 4 bases and J 3 bases, with 12 bases left between them. The CDR3 runs to 14 residues.

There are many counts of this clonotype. CDR3 loop: CASSAGSSGTSYEQYF. In DNA, the CDR3 is TGCGCCAGCAGCGCAGGGAGTAGCGGGACCTCATACGAGCAGTACTTC. This chain links TRBV5-1 with TRBJ2-7; 8 bases are a match to TRBD2. V was pared by 4 bases and J by 4 bases, with 13 bases of the junction left unmatched. The CDR3 is made up of 16 amino acids. CDR1 and CDR2 (germline): SGHRS, YFSETQ.

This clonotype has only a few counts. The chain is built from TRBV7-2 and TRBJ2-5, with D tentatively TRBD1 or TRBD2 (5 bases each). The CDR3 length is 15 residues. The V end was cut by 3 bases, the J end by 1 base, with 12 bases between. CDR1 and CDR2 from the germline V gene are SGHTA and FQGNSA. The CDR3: CASSFWGSGQETQYF. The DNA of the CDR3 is TGTGCCAGCAGCTTTTGGGGGAGCGGCCAAGAGACCCAGTACTTC.

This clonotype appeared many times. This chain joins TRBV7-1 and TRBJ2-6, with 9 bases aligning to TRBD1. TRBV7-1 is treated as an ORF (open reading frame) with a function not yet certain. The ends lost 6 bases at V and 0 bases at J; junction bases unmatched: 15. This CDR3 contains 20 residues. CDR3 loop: CASSLKPGTGFYSGANVLTF. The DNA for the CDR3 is TGTGCCAGCAGTCTCAAGCCCGGGACAGGGTTTTACTCTGGGGCCAACGTCCTGACTTTC.

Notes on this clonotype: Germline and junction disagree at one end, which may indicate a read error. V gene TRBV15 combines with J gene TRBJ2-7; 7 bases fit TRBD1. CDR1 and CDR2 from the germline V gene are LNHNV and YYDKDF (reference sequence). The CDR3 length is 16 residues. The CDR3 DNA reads TGTGCCACCAGCAGAGATAAGGGGGCCAGCTCCCACGAGCAGTACTTC. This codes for CATSRDKGASSHEQYF.